The clone carrying this T cell receptor beta chain was seen at least ten times. Its antigen is not known. This record comes from a study of identical twins. Study-wide results and limits: Excess sharing by twins proved weaker in beta out-of-frame sequences.

This CDR3 has 14 amino acids. Trimming at V came to 0 bases and at J to 2 bases, leaving 2 bases not matched to a gene. CDR1 is SGHRS, CDR2 YFSETQ, per germline. In TCRdb, the 5' RACE reads were re-called with MiXCR into one record per CDR3 protein. The sample carries about 340,000 distinct CDR3 sequences, approximately 13% recorded once. The sample was also reused in another study, on yellow fever vaccine responses in identical twins.

The J gene is TRBJ2-7, the V gene TRBV5-1, with TRBD1 identical over 7 bases. The sequence was obtained from a woman aged 18-35 years in good health. Sequenced sample: CD8+ T cells sorted from blood. The CDR3 DNA sequence: TGCGCCAGCAGCTTGGCGGGACAGACCTACGAGCAGTACTTC. This sequence encodes CASSLAGQTYEQYF.